Here is one TCR beta chain with its context. This clone's antigen is unknown. No much larger clone is present one base from it, and per-base qualities are unavailable. The sample is drawn from a study of CD8 T cells in Susac syndrome (dated by TCRdb to the late 2010s). Looking at the study overall: Among the Susac syndrome patients who were sequenced, clinically active disease was present in more than 5 and clinical remission was observed in fewer than ten. Whether CD8+ T cell activation and differentiation in Susac syndrome was antigen driven was tested using repertoire sequencing. Susac syndrome patients were therapy-naive, on corticosteroids (some also receiving IVIg), or on IVIg alone at blood withdrawal.

RNA was extracted with the RNeasy kit and roughly 0.45 to 1 ug was reverse transcribed using random hexamers. The immunoSEQ multiplex PCR assay, covering 54 Vbeta and 13 Jbeta segments, was used to amplify TCR beta CDR3 regions. PCR amplification bias was corrected using a synthetic template baseline for primer optimization and computational correction. The paper's processing steps were these. Reads were annotated to V, D and J genes per IMGT and analyzed with immunoSEQ Analyzer, keeping only productive sequences. To calculate clonality, Shannon entropy was normalized by log2 of the number of productive unique sequences and then subtracted from one. For each patient and control, public and private clones were evaluated among the 100 most prevalent clones. A clone was defined as Susac-specific if it was absent from the healthy and MS cohorts, from over a thousand published viral clones and from other ImmuneACCESS disease sequences. TCRdb reworked the public reads: Q25 trimming with fastp, MiXCR clone assembly, productive beta chains retained. Every entry covers one CDR3 protein and lists the most common genes and DNA from its rows. TCRdb, rather than the study authors, made the V and J calls. This sample lists 170,000 or so distinct CDR3 sequences; 95% to 97% were detected once. 0.12% of the sample is taken by the ten largest.

Peripheral blood CD8+ and CD4+ T cells from healthy donors, Susac syndrome patients and multiple sclerosis patients were profiled by high-throughput TCR beta sequencing. The Susac syndrome patients fulfilled recently defined diagnostic criteria for either definite or probable disease. Bulk CD8+ and CD4+ T cells were purified by magnetic negative isolation, whereas CD8+ TEMRA cells were enriched by FACS. Blood was drawn into EDTA tubes, processed within 24 hours, and PBMCs were isolated by density gradient centrifugation. PBMCs intended for TCR sequencing were cryopreserved in liquid nitrogen and were subsequently thawed in a 37 degrees C water bath. Purity of sorted or isolated CD4+, CD8+ and CD8+ TEMRA cells was at least 90%. General findings and caveats noted by the study authors: The study acknowledged that relatively few individuals were included in the TCR sequencing and HLA analysis. In the CD4+ T cell repertoire of Susac syndrome patients, clonal expansion was not detected.

The origin of this receptor is a human donor with Susac syndrome. Sequenced sample: CD4+ T cells from PBMCs.

This receptor carries the CDR3 CASSMGWEGQSAQHF. The DNA is TGTGCCAGTAGTATGGGCTGGGAAGGACAATCAGCCCAGCATTTT. The sequence is built from TRBV19 and TRBJ1-5; a tentative D match to TRBD1 spans 5 bases. The CDR3 spans 15 residues, from the cysteine through the phenylalanine. Only CDR3 DNA remains: 45 bases, in frame from the first base. Between the V and J ends, shortened by 3 bases and 11 bases respectively, the junction contains 20 bases. From the germline V gene (reference sequence), CDR1 is LNHDA and CDR2 is SQIVND.